The present T cell receptor beta chain was sequenced within a study of blood T cells in healthy people across ages. Each sample provided at least 5.5 micrograms of extracted total RNA. Whole-study results and caveats: Diversity of TCR beta per million T cells declined in a roughly linear way with age.

Sample-barcoded 5' priming and a J-beta primer mix drove a second PCR of roughly 7 to 11 cycles. TCRdb recomputed calls from the 5' RACE reads with MiXCR, one row per CDR3 protein. The data contain hundreds of thousands of distinct CDR3 sequences, 20% to 25% of them seen just once; the ten biggest clones take up more than 8%. Details on this clonotype: Its antigen is still unknown.

The data also belong to a second study, concerning T cells of mothers and their children. This second study says: Six children and their three healthy Caucasian mothers were the donors. Slightly, though not significantly, more overlap was seen in related than in unrelated mother-child pairs.

Sequenced material: blood. The clonotype comes from a boy aged 5-17 years in good health.

As DNA, the CDR3 is TGTGCCAGTAAAATAACGGGGCAGGGAGCCTACGAGCAGTACTTC. It encodes CASKITGQGAYEQYF. The V gene is TRBV7-2, the J gene TRBJ2-7, with D perhaps matching TRBD1 or TRBD2 (5 bases each). V lost 9 bases and J lost 2, with 20 bases in between. This CDR3 has 15 amino acids. Germline V gives CDR1 SGHTA, CDR2 FQGNSA.